This TCR beta chain was retrieved from a study of blood T cell repertoires in COVID-19. Per the study methods: Amplification of reference gene primers was used by the study to estimate nucleated cell counts. Assay used: immunoSEQ multiplex PCR; TCRdb lists only in-frame clones, some missing. D and trimming come from the DNA, and the V and J calls and clone size come from that table. The sample includes 400,000 to 500,000 clones, 70% to 90% of them seen just once. The clonotype comes from a woman under 30 who had been exposed to COVID-19. Specimen: PBMCs or T cells enriched from blood (not recorded which).

The CDR3 region is CASTDRPGGRGYTF. As DNA, the CDR3 is TGTGCCAGCACTGACCGGCCAGGGGGACGAGGCTACACCTTC. The gene calls are TRBV28 and TRBJ1-2, with 7 positions matching TRBD1. The CDR3 has 14 amino acids. Germline trimming cut 7 bases from V and 8 bases from J; bases unmatched to any gene: 13. Germline CDR1 is MDHEN and CDR2 is SYDVKM.